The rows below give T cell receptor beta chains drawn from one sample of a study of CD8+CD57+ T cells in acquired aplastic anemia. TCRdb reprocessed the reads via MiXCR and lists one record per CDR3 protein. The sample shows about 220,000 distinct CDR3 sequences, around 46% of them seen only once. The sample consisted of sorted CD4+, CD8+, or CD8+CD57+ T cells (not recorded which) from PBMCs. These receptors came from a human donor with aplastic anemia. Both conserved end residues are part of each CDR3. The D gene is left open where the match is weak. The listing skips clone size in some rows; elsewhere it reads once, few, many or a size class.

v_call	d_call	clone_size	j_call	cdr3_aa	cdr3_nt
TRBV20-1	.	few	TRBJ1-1	CSVSPGERYTEAFF	TGCAGTGTTAGCCCAGGGGAACGCTACACTGAAGCTTTCTTT
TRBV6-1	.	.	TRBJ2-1	CASSLTRLYYNEQFF	TGTGCCAGCAGCCTGACCCGGCTATACTACAATGAGCAGTTCTTC
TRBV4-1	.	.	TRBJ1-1	CASSPSTDMNTEAFF	TGCGCCAGCAGTCCCTCGACAGATATGAACACTGAAGCTTTCTTT
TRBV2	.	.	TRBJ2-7	CASSAVGPTYEQYF	TGTGCCAGCAGCGCTGTGGGGCCGACCTACGAGCAGTACTTC
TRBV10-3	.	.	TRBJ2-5	CAISEGQETRYF	TGTGCCATCAGTGAGGGGCAAGAGACCCGGTACTTC
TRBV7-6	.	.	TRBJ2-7	CASRPCYEQYF	TGTGCTAGCAGACCTTGCTACGAGCAGTACTTC
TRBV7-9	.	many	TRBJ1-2	CASSLDGNYGYTF	TGTGCCAGCAGCTTGGACGGAAACTATGGCTACACCTTC
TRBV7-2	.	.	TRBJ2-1	CASSPPGQRSYNEQFF	TGTGCCAGCAGCCCACCCGGACAGCGTTCCTACAATGAGCAGTTCTTC
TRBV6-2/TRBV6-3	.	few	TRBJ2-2	CASRTGHLLLNTGELFF	TGTGCCAGCAGAACTGGACATCTCCTCCTGAACACCGGGGAGCTGTTTTTT
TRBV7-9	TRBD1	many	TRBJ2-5	CASRTEQGIQQETQYF	TGTGCCAGCAGAACCGAACAGGGGATACAACAAGAGACCCAGTACTTC
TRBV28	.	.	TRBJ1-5	CASQGGDIGNQPQHF	TGTGCCAGCCAAGGCGGGGATATTGGCAATCAGCCCCAGCATTTT
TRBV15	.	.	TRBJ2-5	CATSRDRAGLQETQYF	TGTGCCACCAGCAGAGATCGTGCCGGGCTCCAGGAGACCCAGTACTTC
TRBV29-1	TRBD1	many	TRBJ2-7	CSVEDLRGPGYEQYF	TGCAGCGTTGAAGATCTAAGGGGGCCAGGCTACGAGCAGTACTTC
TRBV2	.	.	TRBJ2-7	CASTRETIVYEQYF	TGTGCCAGCACACGGGAGACCATTGTCTACGAGCAGTACTTC
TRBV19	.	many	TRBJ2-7	CASSPGAVLSYEQYF	TGTGCCAGTAGTCCCGGGGCTGTACTCTCCTACGAGCAGTACTTC
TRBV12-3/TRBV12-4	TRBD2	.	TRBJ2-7	CASSETSGEQYF	TGTGCCAGCAGTGAGACTAGCGGTGAGCAGTACTTC
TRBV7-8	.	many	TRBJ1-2	CASSLEGVYGYTF	TGTGCCAGCAGCTTAGAAGGGGTCTATGGCTACACCTTC
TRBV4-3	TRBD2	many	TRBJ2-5	CASSQDGAGGQETQYF	TGCGCCAGCAGCCAAGATGGAGCGGGGGGGCAGGAGACCCAGTACTTC
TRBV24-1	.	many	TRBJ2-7	CATLGEQYF	TGTGCCACCCTTGGCGAGCAGTACTTC
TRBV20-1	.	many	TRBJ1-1	CSARAVGAVDTEAFF	TGCAGTGCTAGAGCCGTGGGTGCGGTGGACACTGAAGCTTTCTTT
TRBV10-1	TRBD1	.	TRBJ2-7	CASSDGTASYEQYF	TGCGCCAGCAGTGACGGGACAGCGTCCTACGAGCAGTACTTC
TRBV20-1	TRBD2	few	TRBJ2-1	CSAYQRGGLHEQFF	TGCAGTGCTTATCAGCGGGGTGGACTACATGAGCAGTTCTTC
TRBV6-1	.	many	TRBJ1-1	CASSVRQVLNTEAFF	TGTGCCAGCAGTGTTAGACAGGTCCTGAACACTGAAGCTTTCTTT
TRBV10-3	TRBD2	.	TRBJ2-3	CAISAGGVSTDTQYF	TGTGCCATCAGTGCGGGGGGAGTGAGCACAGATACGCAGTATTTT
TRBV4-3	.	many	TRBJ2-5	CASSHHRDRGEETQYF	TGCGCCAGCAGCCATCACAGAGATAGAGGTGAAGAGACCCAGTACTTC
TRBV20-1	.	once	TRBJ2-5	CSARRAYTKETQYF	TGCAGTGCTCGGAGGGCTTACACAAAAGAGACCCAGTACTTC
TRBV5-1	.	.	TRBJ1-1	CASSSGTRAFF	TGCGCCAGCAGCTCCGGGACAAGGGCTTTCTTT
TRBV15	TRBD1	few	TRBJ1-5	CATSTSGGKPQHF	TGTGCCACCAGCACCTCAGGGGGAAAGCCCCAGCATTTT
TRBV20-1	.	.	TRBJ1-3	CSARAEPGDTIYF	TGCAGTGCTAGAGCAGAACCTGGAGACACCATATATTTT
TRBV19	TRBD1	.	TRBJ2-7	CASSMRGQGFVYEQYF	TGTGCCAGTAGTATGAGGGGACAGGGGTTCGTCTACGAGCAGTACTTC
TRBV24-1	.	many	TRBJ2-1	CASNRGEQFF	TGTGCCTCAAATAGGGGTGAGCAGTTCTTC
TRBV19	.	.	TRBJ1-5	CASRSGQGRHQPQHF	TGTGCCAGTAGGTCGGGGCAGGGACGGCATCAGCCCCAGCATTTT
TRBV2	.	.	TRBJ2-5	CASLGVETQYF	TGTGCCAGCCTGGGCGTTGAGACCCAGTACTTC
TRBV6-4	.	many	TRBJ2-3	CASSDSSRQSTDTQYF	TGTGCCAGCAGTGACTCGAGTCGACAGAGCACAGATACGCAGTATTTT
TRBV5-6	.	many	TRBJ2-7	CASSQGLTSYEQYF	TGTGCCAGCAGCCAGGGCCTGACCTCCTACGAGCAGTACTTC
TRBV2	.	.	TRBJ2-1	CAGSPRGFGGNNEQFF	TGTGCCGGCAGTCCGAGAGGATTTGGGGGTAACAATGAGCAGTTCTTC
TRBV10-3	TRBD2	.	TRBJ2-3	CAISAITLAGGTDTQYF	TGTGCCATCAGTGCCATAACACTAGCGGGGGGCACAGATACGCAGTATTTT
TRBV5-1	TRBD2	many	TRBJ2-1	CASSLGLAGVNNEQFF	TGCGCCAGCAGCCTGGGACTAGCGGGGGTGAACAATGAGCAGTTCTTC
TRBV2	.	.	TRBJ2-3	CASSSGADSLNTQYF	TGTGCCAGCAGTTCCGGCGCCGACTCTTTAAATACGCAGTATTTT
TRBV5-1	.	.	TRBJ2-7	CASSFSYNYEQYF	TGCGCCAGCAGCTTCTCTTACAACTACGAGCAGTACTTC
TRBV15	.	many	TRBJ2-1	CATSRDRGNEQFF	TGTGCCACCAGCAGAGATCGGGGGAATGAGCAGTTCTTC
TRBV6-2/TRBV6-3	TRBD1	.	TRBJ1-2	CASSDGTDGYTF	TGTGCCAGCAGTGACGGGACAGATGGCTACACCTTC
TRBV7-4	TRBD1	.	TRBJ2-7	CASSFSGQGAYEQYF	TGTGCCAGCAGCTTCTCGGGCCAGGGGGCGTACGAGCAGTACTTC
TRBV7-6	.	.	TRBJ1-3	CASSWGEFSGTIYF	TGTGCCAGCAGCTGGGGGGAATTTTCGGGTACCATATATTTT
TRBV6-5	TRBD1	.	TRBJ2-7	CASTNYPGGHYEQYF	TGTGCCAGCACCAACTACCCAGGGGGCCACTACGAGCAGTACTTC